These T cell receptor beta chains were read from a single sample in a study of blood T cell repertoires in COVID-19. Using immunoSEQ multiplex PCR, the repertoire was profiled, and TCRdb retains in-frame clones only, with some absent. The table lists about 180,000 clones, about 85% of them singletons. The sequencing sample was made of peripheral blood. Receptors were obtained from a woman at least 80 years old with acute or convalescent COVID-19. The CDR3 runs from the conserved cysteine through the conserved F or W. Fields, in order: clone size, J gene, D gene, V gene, CDR3 DNA, CDR3 protein. D genes are given only for firm matches. The listing skips clone size in some rows; elsewhere it reads once, few, many or a size class.

size: -
J: TRBJ2-3
D: -
V: TRBV5-1
DNA: TGCGCCAGCAGCTTGGGAACAGGAGATACGCAGTATTTT
CDR3: CASSLGTGDTQYF

size: once
J: TRBJ2-7
D: TRBD2
V: TRBV18
DNA: TGTGCCAGCTCACCTAACGGGGGGGCAAATTACGAGCAGTACTTC
CDR3: CASSPNGGANYEQYF

size: -
J: TRBJ2-3
D: TRBD2
V: TRBV3-1/TRBV3-2
DNA: TGTGCCAGCAGCCAACTCACACCCCTACTAGCGGGAGTAAGAGATACGCAGTATTTT
CDR3: CASSQLTPLLAGVRDTQYF

size: -
J: TRBJ2-1
D: -
V: TRBV6-5
DNA: TGTGCCAGCGAGGTCGACGACAGCTCCTACAATGAGCAGTTCTTC
CDR3: CASEVDDSSYNEQFF

size: -
J: TRBJ1-2
D: -
V: TRBV12-3/TRBV12-4
DNA: TGTGCCAGCAGTCCAGGGTGGGGCTACACCTTC
CDR3: CASSPGWGYTF

size: -
J: TRBJ2-3
D: TRBD2
V: TRBV7-2
DNA: TGTGCCAGCAGCTTACTGACTAGCGGGGGGGCGATCGATACGCAGTATTTT
CDR3: CASSLLTSGGAIDTQYF

size: -
J: TRBJ2-3
D: TRBD1
V: TRBV9
DNA: TGTGCCAGCAGCCCCAGGACAGGAGGCACAGATACGCAGTATTTT
CDR3: CASSPRTGGTDTQYF

size: -
J: TRBJ1-6
D: -
V: TRBV2
DNA: TGTGCCAGCCGAACCCCGGGGGGACAAGGATCACCCCTCCACTTT
CDR3: CASRTPGGQGSPLHF

size: -
J: TRBJ2-1
D: -
V: TRBV7-6
DNA: TGTGCCAGCAGCTCTCAGGGAGGAAATGAGCAGTTCTTC
CDR3: CASSSQGGNEQFF

size: -
J: TRBJ1-3
D: TRBD1
V: TRBV3-1/TRBV3-2
DNA: TGTGCCAGCAGCCAAGGCCAGGGGGCAAACACCATATATTTT
CDR3: CASSQGQGANTIYF

size: -
J: TRBJ2-5
D: TRBD2
V: TRBV6-4
DNA: TGTGCCAGCATGGGGACTAGCGGGAGAAAGACCCAGTACTTC
CDR3: CASMGTSGRKTQYF

size: -
J: TRBJ2-7
D: TRBD2
V: TRBV7-9
DNA: TGTGCCAGCAGCTTAGGGCGGGGGATAGGAGACCGCTCCTACGAGCAGTACTTC
CDR3: CASSLGRGIGDRSYEQYF

size: -
J: TRBJ2-5
D: -
V: TRBV3-1/TRBV3-2
DNA: TGTGCCAGCAGCCAGGTCAGGGGAGAACAAGAGACCCAGTACTTC
CDR3: CASSQVRGEQETQYF

size: few
J: TRBJ2-7
D: -
V: TRBV18
DNA: TGTGCCAGCTCACCTAAATACGAGCAGTACTTC
CDR3: CASSPKYEQYF

size: -
J: TRBJ1-2
D: -
V: TRBV6-5
DNA: TGTGCGGCGGCAGGGTCGTTAGGCTACACCTTC
CDR3: CAAAGSLGYTF

size: once
J: TRBJ1-1
D: -
V: TRBV7-8
DNA: TGTGCCAGCATGACAGGCCTGAACACTGAAGCTTTCTTT
CDR3: CASMTGLNTEAFF

size: -
J: TRBJ2-5
D: TRBD2
V: TRBV6-6
DNA: TGTGCCAGCAGACCCTCGTCGGGGGGAGAGGAAAAGACCCAGTACTTC
CDR3: CASRPSSGGEEKTQYF

size: -
J: TRBJ1-6
D: -
V: TRBV27
DNA: TGTGCCAGCAGTTTCGACAGTATTAATTCACCCCTCCACTTT
CDR3: CASSFDSINSPLHF

size: -
J: TRBJ1-5
D: TRBD1
V: TRBV5-1
DNA: TGCGCCAGCAGCTCACGGACAGGGGACTTCAATCAGCCCCAGCATTTT
CDR3: CASSSRTGDFNQPQHF

size: -
J: TRBJ2-5
D: -
V: TRBV19
DNA: TGTGCCAGTAGTATCCGGGGTCGAGAGACCCAGTACTTC
CDR3: CASSIRGRETQYF

size: few
J: TRBJ2-7
D: TRBD1
V: TRBV25-1
DNA: TGTGCCAGCACCCACAACTTAGGGACAGGGGGCGGCGAGCAGTACTTC
CDR3: CASTHNLGTGGGEQYF

size: -
J: TRBJ2-3
D: TRBD2
V: TRBV7-2
DNA: TGTGCCAGCAGCTTAGCAGCGCCGGGGGGGGCAGATACGCAGTATTTT
CDR3: CASSLAAPGGADTQYF

size: few
J: TRBJ1-2
D: -
V: TRBV4-3
DNA: TGCGCCAGCAGCCAGGCGGGATCCCTTGGAATTGGCTACACCTTC
CDR3: CASSQAGSLGIGYTF

size: -
J: TRBJ1-1
D: -
V: TRBV10-3
DNA: TGTGCCATCAGTGATCTCCCGTCCACAGGGACTGAAGCTTTCTTT
CDR3: CAISDLPSTGTEAFF

size: few
J: TRBJ2-5
D: TRBD2
V: TRBV5-8
DNA: TGTGCCAGCAGCTTGGAGGGCAGACTCGGGACTAGCTCAGAGACCCAGTACTTC
CDR3: CASSLEGRLGTSSETQYF

size: -
J: TRBJ1-5
D: TRBD1
V: TRBV24-1
DNA: TGTGCCACCAGTGAAACAGGGGGCAATCAGCCCCAGCATTTT
CDR3: CATSETGGNQPQHF

size: -
J: TRBJ2-1
D: TRBD2
V: TRBV19
DNA: TGTGCCAGTAGTCCCCGGACTAGCAGAACAAATGAGCAGTTCTTC
CDR3: CASSPRTSRTNEQFF